This TCR beta chain was sequenced in a study of blood T cell repertoires in COVID-19 (dated by TCRdb to 2020 to 2021). Regarding the research as a whole: Samples covering the acute and convalescent phases of COVID-19 were provided by collaborators in the United States, Italy and Spain. The dataset comprised deeply sampled blood TCRbeta repertoires from subjects exposed to, actively infected with, or recovered from COVID-19. Nearly every sample came with metadata listing a de-identified subject ID, COVID-19 status, age in years and sex. A freely available public database, intended as a resource for researchers studying the immune response to SARS-CoV-2, is where the repertoires were released. The material from the prospective study consisted of cDNA or gDNA derived from T cells, B-cell-depleted T cells, or PBMCs. The samples were drawn from the first 160 participants of the ongoing ImmuneRACE study and from under 1,500 subjects provided by 6 global collaborators. HLA class I and class II types, where available, came from metadata supplied by the sample provider rather than from assay-based typing. Overall results and qualifications from the work: How much clinical and demographic metadata was included differed by source and by participant, and the metadata was provided uncurated.

Whole blood was collected in K2EDTA tubes by collaborating institutions according to the institutions' own protocols. For TCRbeta analysis, collaborators shipped samples as frozen whole blood, isolated PBMCs, or DNA extracted from either of those sample types. Points on this clone: The specificity of this receptor is unknown. No base quality information exists; no much larger clone differs at one position.

The immunoSEQ Assay, a bias-controlled multiplex PCR, was used to amplify TCRbeta CDR3 regions from genomic DNA. The original methods were these. The number of nucleated cells in each sample was estimated from the amplification of reference gene primers within the assay. To quantify the absolute abundance of each unique TCRbeta CDR3 rearrangement, sequence reads were collapsed and filtered. For each sample, productive Simpson clonality was calculated by taking the square root of Simpson's diversity index across productive rearrangements. The source is immuneACCESS, and TCRdb retained only in-frame sequences with V and J called. Part of the clones is not carried over; for the studies checked, unresolved V genes explain less than half of this, and the remainder is unexplained. The DNA was the basis for D and trimming; V, J and clone size are from that table. In this sample the table shows 150,000 to 250,000 clones, 70% to 85% of which occur a single time. The biggest ten clones account for about 6.9% of the sample.

The sequence derives from a human donor with acute or convalescent COVID-19. The donor label of this sample is uncertain. The source material was peripheral blood.

The bases read TGTGCCAGTAGTATGAAGTGGGCAAGTGTGAGCAATCAGCCCCAGCATTTT. Its amino acids are CASSMKWASVSNQPQHF. Recombination linked TRBV19 to TRBJ1-5; a confident D gene designation cannot be given. The CDR3 spans 17 residues, from the cysteine through the phenylalanine. The CDR3 DNA has 51 bases and is translated from base 1. The junction shows trimming of 3 bases on V and 1 base on J, plus 16 bases between the germline ends. Taken from the germline V gene (reference sequence), the CDR1 and CDR2 loops are LNHDA and SQIVND.